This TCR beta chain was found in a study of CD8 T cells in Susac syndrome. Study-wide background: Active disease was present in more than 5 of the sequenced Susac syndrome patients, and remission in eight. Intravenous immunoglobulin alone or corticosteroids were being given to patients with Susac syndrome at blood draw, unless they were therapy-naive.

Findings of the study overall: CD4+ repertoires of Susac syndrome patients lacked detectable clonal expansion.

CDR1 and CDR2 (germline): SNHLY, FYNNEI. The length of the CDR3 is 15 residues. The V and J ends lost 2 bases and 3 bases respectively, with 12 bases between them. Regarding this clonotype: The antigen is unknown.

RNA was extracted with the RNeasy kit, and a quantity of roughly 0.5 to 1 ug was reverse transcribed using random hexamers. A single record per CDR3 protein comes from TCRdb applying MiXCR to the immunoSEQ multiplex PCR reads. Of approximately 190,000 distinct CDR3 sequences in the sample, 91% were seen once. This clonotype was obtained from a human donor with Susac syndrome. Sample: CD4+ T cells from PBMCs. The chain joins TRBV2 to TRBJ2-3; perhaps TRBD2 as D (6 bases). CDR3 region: CASSERAGRTDTQYF. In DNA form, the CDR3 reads TGTGCCAGCAGTGAACGGGCAGGGAGGACAGATACGCAGTATTTT. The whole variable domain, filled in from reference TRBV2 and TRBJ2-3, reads EPEVTQTPSHQVTQMGQEVILRCVPISNHLYFYWYRQILGQKVEFLVSFYNNEISEKSEIFDDQFSVERPDGSNFTLKIRSTKLEDSAMYFCASSERAGRTDTQYFGPGTRLTVL.